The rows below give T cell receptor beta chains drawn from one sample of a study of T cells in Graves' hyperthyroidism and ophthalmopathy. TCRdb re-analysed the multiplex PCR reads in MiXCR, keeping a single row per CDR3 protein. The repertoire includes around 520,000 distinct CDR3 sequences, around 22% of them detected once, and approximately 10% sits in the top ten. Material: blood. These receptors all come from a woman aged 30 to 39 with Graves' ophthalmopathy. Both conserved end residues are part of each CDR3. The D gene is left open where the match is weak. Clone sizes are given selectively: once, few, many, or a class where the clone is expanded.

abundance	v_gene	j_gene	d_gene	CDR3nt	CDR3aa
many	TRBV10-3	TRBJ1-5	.	TGTGCCATCAGTGACAGTTCGAGTCAGCCCCAGCATTTT	CAISDSSSQPQHF
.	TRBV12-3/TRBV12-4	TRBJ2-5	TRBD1	TGTGCCAGCGGCCTTTCGGGACAGGGGCCCAAGACCCAGTACTTC	CASGLSGQGPKTQYF
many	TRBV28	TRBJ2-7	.	TGTGCCAGCAGCGATTCCCGGGGGTACCCGAACTACGAGCAGTACTTC	CASSDSRGYPNYEQYF
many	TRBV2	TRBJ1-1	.	TGTGCCAGCAGTGCGGGAGCAGGGCGGGATAGGGACACTGAAGCTTTCTTT	CASSAGAGRDRDTEAFF
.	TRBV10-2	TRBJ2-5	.	TGCGCCAGCCAACTATTCGGACCCCAAGAGACCCAGTACTTC	CASQLFGPQETQYF
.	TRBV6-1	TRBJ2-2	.	TGTGCCAGCAGTCCAATGACAGCAAACACCGGGGAGCTGTTTTTT	CASSPMTANTGELFF
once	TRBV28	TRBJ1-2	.	TGTGCCAGCAGTTTGGTGGTCTTTGTGTCTGGCTACACCTTC	CASSLVVFVSGYTF
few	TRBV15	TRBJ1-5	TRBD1	TGTGCCACCAGTTACGACAGGGCCGGCAATCAGCCCCAGCATTTT	CATSYDRAGNQPQHF
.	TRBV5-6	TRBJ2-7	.	TGTGCCAGCAGCTTGGGGAGCACTTTCAGGGGTTCCTACGAGCAGTACTTC	CASSLGSTFRGSYEQYF
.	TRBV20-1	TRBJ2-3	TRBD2	TGCAGTGCTAGCCCCCGGACTAGCGGGGGGAGCGCAGATACGCAGTATTTT	CSASPRTSGGSADTQYF
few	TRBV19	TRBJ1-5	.	TGTGCCAGTAGTATTTCGACAGGACGTAGCAATCAGCCCCAGCATTTT	CASSISTGRSNQPQHF
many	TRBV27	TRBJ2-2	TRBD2	TGTGCCAGCAGTTTATGGGACTATAACACCGGGGAGCTGTTTTTT	CASSLWDYNTGELFF
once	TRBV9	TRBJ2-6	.	TGTGCCAGCAGCGTAGTAGGGGCTGGCGGATCGCCTGGGGCCAACGTCCTGACTTTC	CASSVVGAGGSPGANVLTF
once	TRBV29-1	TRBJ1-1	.	TGCAGCGTTGAGGACGAGTGGATGAACACTGAAGCTTTCTTT	CSVEDEWMNTEAFF
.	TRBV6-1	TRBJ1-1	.	TGTGCCAGCAGTAAATTTGGAGCTCAGAACACTGAAGCTTTCTTT	CASSKFGAQNTEAFF
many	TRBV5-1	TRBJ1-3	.	TGCGCCAGCAGCTTGGTTGGACATAGGGTAGGAAACACCATATATTTT	CASSLVGHRVGNTIYF
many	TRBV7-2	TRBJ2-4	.	TGTGCCAGCAGACCGGGACCAGACAAAAACATTCAGTACTTC	CASRPGPDKNIQYF
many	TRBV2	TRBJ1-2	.	TGTGCCAGCAGTGAAGTCCAGAGGCCTTATGGCTACACCTTC	CASSEVQRPYGYTF
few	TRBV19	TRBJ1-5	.	TGTGCCAGTAGTATCTCGCCTCAGCCCCAGCATTTT	CASSISPQPQHF
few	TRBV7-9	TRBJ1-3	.	TGTGCCAGCAGCTTACTGGGGTACGGAAACACCATATATTTT	CASSLLGYGNTIYF
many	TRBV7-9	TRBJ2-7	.	TGTGCCAGCAGCTTAGCCGAACAGGAAGACGAGCAGTACTTC	CASSLAEQEDEQYF
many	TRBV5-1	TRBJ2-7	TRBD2	TGCGCCAGCAGCTTGTCTAGCGGGTACGAGCAGTACTTC	CASSLSSGYEQYF
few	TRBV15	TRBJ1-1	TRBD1	TGTGCCGCAGGGGGCGGAATGAACACTGAAGCTTTCTTT	CAAGGGMNTEAFF
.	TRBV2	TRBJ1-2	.	TGTGCCAGCAGTGTGGAGGGCGCAAGTGGCTACACCTTC	CASSVEGASGYTF
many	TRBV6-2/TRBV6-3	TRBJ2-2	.	TGTGCCAGCAGTTACTCGGTAGGGGGGACGAACACCGGGGAGCTGTTTTTT	CASSYSVGGTNTGELFF
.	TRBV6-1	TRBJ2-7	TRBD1	TGTGCCAGCAGTACAACAGGGGGCGCAGGAAACGAGCAGTACTTC	CASSTTGGAGNEQYF
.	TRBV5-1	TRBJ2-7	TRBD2	TGCGCCAGCAGCCTGTTGGGGACTAGCGGGGTTTACTCCTACGAGCAGTACTTC	CASSLLGTSGVYSYEQYF
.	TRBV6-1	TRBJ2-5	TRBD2	TGTGCCAGCAGTGAGAGTATAGCGGGGGGACCTAACCAAGGGACCAAGTACTTC	CASSESIAGGPNQGTKYF
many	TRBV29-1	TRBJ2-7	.	TGCAGCGGTGGGGGGACAGTAGGCGAGCAGTACTTC	CSGGGTVGEQYF
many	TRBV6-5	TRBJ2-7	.	TGTGCCAGCAGTTACTCGATAGGGATCATCTACGAGCAGTACTTC	CASSYSIGIIYEQYF
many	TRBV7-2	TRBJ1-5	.	TGTGCCAGCAGCTTAGCGTCAGGGACGGTTCAGCCCCAGCATTTT	CASSLASGTVQPQHF
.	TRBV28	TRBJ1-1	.	TGTGCCAGCAGCTACGGACGGTCCCGGTCGCCTGAAGCTTTCTTT	CASSYGRSRSPEAFF
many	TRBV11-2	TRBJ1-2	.	TGTGCCAGCAGCTCTCCCAGTCTGGCACGAAACTATGGCTACACCTTC	CASSSPSLARNYGYTF
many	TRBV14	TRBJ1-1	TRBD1	TGTGCCAGCAGCCAAGCGGGACAGGGGGGCACTGAAGCTTTCTTT	CASSQAGQGGTEAFF
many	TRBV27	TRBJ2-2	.	TGTGCCAGCAGTTTAAGCACCGGGGAGCTGTTTTTT	CASSLSTGELFF
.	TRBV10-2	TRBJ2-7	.	TGCGCCAGCAGTTCAGGGTTCAACGAGCAGTACTTC	CASSSGFNEQYF
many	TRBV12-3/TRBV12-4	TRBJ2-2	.	TGTGCCAGCATAGACAAGACGAACACCGGGGAGCTGTTTTTT	CASIDKTNTGELFF
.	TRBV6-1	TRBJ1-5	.	TGTGCCAGCAGTGAAGACCCGGACAGCCACCGGGTAGGTCAGCCCCAGCATTTT	CASSEDPDSHRVGQPQHF
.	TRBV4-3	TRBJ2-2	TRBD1	TGCGCCAGCAGCCGGGTCGACAGGGCCGGGGAGCTGTTTTTT	CASSRVDRAGELFF
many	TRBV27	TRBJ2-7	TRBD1	TGTGCCAGCAGTCAAACCGGGACAGGGTACGAGCAGTACTTC	CASSQTGTGYEQYF
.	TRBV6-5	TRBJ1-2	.	TGTGCCAGCAGTTACGGTTCAGGGATTGGGGATGGCTACACCTTC	CASSYGSGIGDGYTF
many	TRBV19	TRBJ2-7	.	TGTGCCAGTAGTCCACGACAGGCCACCGCCTACGAGCAGTACTTC	CASSPRQATAYEQYF
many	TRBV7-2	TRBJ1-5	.	TGTGCCAGCAGCCCCCAGACAGGTCCCAATCAGCCCCAGCATTTT	CASSPQTGPNQPQHF